The 17 T cell receptor beta chains reported below all come from one sample, sequenced in a study of blood T cell repertoires in COVID-19. Libraries were prepared by immunoSEQ multiplex PCR; TCRdb keeps only in-frame clonotypes and omits some of them. The table records about 300,000 clones, 80% to 90% of them present only once. Sequenced material: PBMCs or T cells enriched from blood (not recorded which). These receptors came from a man aged 25 to 40 who had recovered from COVID-19.

In the case of this clone: The sample contains more than one DNA sequence encoding this CDR3. CDR3 in amino acids: CASSVQGANTEAFF. The CDR3 DNA follows: TGCGCCAGCAGCGTCCAGGGGGCCAACACTGAAGCTTTCTTT. The V and J genes are TRBV5-1 and TRBJ1-1; 8 bases fit TRBD1. CDR1 is SGHRS, CDR2 YFSETQ, per germline. Losses at the gene ends were 4 bases for V and 2 bases for J; bases not matched to a gene: 4. The CDR3 is 14 residues long.

This chain links TRBV4-1 with TRBJ1-2, with TRBD1 matching over 7 bases. The germline V gene encodes CDR1 MGHRA and CDR2 YSYEKL. The V and J ends lost 1 base and 5 bases, in that order; junction bases with no gene match: 4. The CDR3 has 14 residues. The CDR3 DNA reads TGCGCCAGCAGCCAAGCTTCAGGGGGTTATGGCTACACCTTC. This sequence encodes CASSQASGGYGYTF.

This chain uses TRBV24-1 with TRBJ2-3, with 12 bases aligning to TRBD1. There are 21 residues in the CDR3. Germline V gene data show CDR1 as KGHDR and CDR2 as SFDVKD. Losses at the gene ends were 4 bases for V and 0 bases for J; bases not matched to a gene: 16. CDR3 amino acids: CATSDLHGTGGVDVSTDTQYF. CDR3 coding DNA: TGTGCCACCAGTGACCTCCACGGGACAGGGGGCGTAGATGTTAGCACAGATACGCAGTATTTT.

V usage is TRBV2 and J usage is TRBJ2-3; D is ambiguous. The CDR3 is made up of 15 amino acids. Trimming cost V 5 bases and J 5 bases, with 17 bases left between them. Germline V lookup: CDR1 SNHLY, CDR2 FYNNEI. The CDR3 region is CASSRPTGKQDTQYF. The CDR3 DNA sequence: TGTGCCAGCAGTCGCCCGACGGGTAAGCAAGATACGCAGTATTTT.

The chain links TRBV6-6 to TRBJ1-3, with 7 bases fitting TRBD1. Germline CDR1 is MNHNY and CDR2 is SVGAGI (reference sequence). CDR3 length: 16 amino acids. The ends lost 6 bases at V and 4 bases at J; junction bases unmatched: 12. The CDR3 loop is CASRSFSGTDGNTIYF. DNA for the CDR3: TGTGCCAGCAGGAGCTTCTCCGGGACAGACGGAAACACCATATATTTT.

V usage is TRBV9 and J usage is TRBJ1-5, with D perhaps TRBD1 (6 bases). The CDR3 covers 15 residues. Trimming removed 0 bases at V and 8 bases at J, with 15 bases between. Germline V gene lookup returns CDR1 SGDLS and CDR2 YYNGEE. CDR3 coding DNA: TGTGCCAGCAGCGTAGGGGGGGGCAGGGAGGAGCCCCAGCATTTT. Encoded protein: CASSVGGGREEPQHF.

The rearrangement uses TRBV5-8 and TRBJ1-6; TRBD1 might be the D (6 bases). Germline V gives CDR1 SGHTS, CDR2 YDEGEE. The CDR3 is 14 residues long. The V gene lost 4 bases and the J gene lost 10 bases, with 15 bases spanning the gap. CDR3 DNA: TGTGCCAGCAGCCTCGGGCACCAGGGGTCACCCCTCCACTTT. Its protein product is CASSLGHQGSPLHF.

The chain employs TRBV7-2 and TRBJ1-6; D remains ambiguous. Germline values: CDR1 SGHTA, CDR2 FQGNSA. CDR3 length: 12 amino acids. Deletions cut 5 bases from V and 8 bases from J, with 7 bases between. CDR3: CASSPRYSPLHF. In DNA, the CDR3 is TGTGCCAGCAGCCCCCGTTATTCACCCCTCCACTTT.

This chain connects TRBV11-2 to TRBJ1-1; D gene ambiguous. Trimming stripped 0 bases from V and 5 bases from J, with 10 bases between. Germline assignment: CDR1 SGHAT and CDR2 FQNNGV. This CDR3 has 14 amino acids. CDR3 amino acids: CASSLDPRGTEAFF. CDR3 in DNA: TGTGCCAGCAGCTTAGATCCCCGAGGGACTGAAGCTTTCTTT.

This chain joins TRBV27 and TRBJ2-7, with D possibly matching TRBD1 (6 bases). The V and J ends lost 5 bases and 4 bases respectively, with 15 bases between them. The CDR3 runs to 14 residues. The germline V gene encodes CDR1 MNHEY and CDR2 SMNVEV (reference sequence). The CDR3 nucleotides read TGTGCCAGCAGTCCCCGGGACACGAAATACGAGCAGTACTTC. It yields the protein CASSPRDTKYEQYF.

The chain combines TRBV9 with TRBJ2-7; 8 bases map to TRBD2. The CDR3 is 16 residues long. V lost 0 bases to trimming and J lost 0 bases; unmatched junction nucleotides: 5. CDR1 and CDR2 from the germline V gene are SGDLS and YYNGEE. The CDR3 DNA reads as TGTGCCAGCAGCGTAGATCCGGGGGGGCGCTCCTACGAGCAGTACTTC. Translating it yields CASSVDPGGRSYEQYF.

This chain joins TRBV29-1 and TRBJ1-2, with unresolved D. Trimming pared 3 bases from V and 8 bases from J, leaving 10 bases between. CDR1 and CDR2 (germline): SQVTM, ANQGSEA. CDR3 length: 11 amino acids. The CDR3 region is CSVDYGRGYTF. The CDR3 bases are TGCAGCGTTGATTACGGGAGGGGCTACACCTTC. The full variable domain, rest sourced from reference TRBV29-1 and TRBJ1-2, is SAVISQKPSRDICQRGTSLTIQCQVDSQVTMMFWYRQQPGQSLTLIATANQGSEATYESGFVIDKFPISRPNLTFSTLTVSNMSPEDSSIYLCSVDYGRGYTFGSGTRLTVV.

This chain joins TRBV5-5 and TRBJ2-3; 11 positions agree with TRBD1. CDR3 size: 16 residues. V lost 1 base to trimming and J lost 6 bases; unmatched junction nucleotides: 7. The germline V gene encodes CDR1 SGHKS and CDR2 YYEKEE (reference sequence). The CDR3 DNA is TGTGCCAGCAGCTTGACCGGACAGGGGGCGAGGGATACGCAGTATTTT. Translated: CASSLTGQGARDTQYF.

The J gene is TRBJ2-1, the V gene TRBV3-1 (or the pseudogene TRBV3-2), with 13 bases fitting TRBD2. This CDR3 is built from 18 residues. V shed 4 bases and J 1 base; nucleotides not matched to a gene: 7. CDR1 and CDR2 (germline): LGHDT, YNNKEL (reference sequence). The chain's CDR3 is CASSPTSGGAGSYNEQFF. The DNA for the CDR3 is TGTGCCAGCAGCCCCACTAGCGGGGGGGCGGGGTCCTACAATGAGCAGTTCTTC.

The chain carries TRBV4-2 and TRBJ1-4; D gene unclear. The germline CDR1 and CDR2 sequences are LGHNA and YNFKEQ. V shed 0 bases and J shed 7 bases, with 12 bases lying between them. The CDR3 covers 15 residues. The CDR3 here is CASSQDWRVGEKLFF. The CDR3 nucleotides are TGTGCCAGCAGCCAAGATTGGAGAGTGGGTGAAAAACTGTTTTTT.

On this clone itself: The sample holds other DNA sequences that translate to the same CDR3. The chain is built from TRBV20-1 and TRBJ1-2; a possible D gene is TRBD1 (5 bases). The germline gives CDR1 DFQATT, CDR2 SNEGSKA (reference sequence). V gave up 6 bases and J gave up 7 bases, with 12 bases separating them. There are 11 residues in the CDR3. The CDR3 region has the DNA TGCAGTGCGCCGCAGGGCGGTGGCTACACCTTC. Translated: CSAPQGGGYTF.

The V and J genes are TRBV11-1 and TRBJ1-2; 9 nucleotides align to TRBD1. The CDR3 is made up of 13 amino acids. The germline V gene has CDR1 SGHAT and CDR2 FQDESV (reference sequence). V shed 6 bases, J shed 4 bases, and the junction held 3 bases outside the gene matches. The CDR3 protein is CASSGDRAYGYTF. The DNA of the CDR3 is TGTGCCAGCAGTGGGGACAGGGCCTATGGCTACACCTTC.